This T cell receptor (beta chain) was recorded in a study of T cell changes during pregnancy in multiple sclerosis. The V gene's germline CDR1 is KGHSH and CDR2 LQKENI. The length of the CDR3 is 16 residues. Trimming left V 5 bases short and J 1 base short, with 17 bases between. Produced via immunoSEQ multiplex PCR; TCRdb's table is partial and in-frame only. The sample lists 75,000 to 90,000 clones; around 93% were seen once. The material sequenced was PBMCs, taken in the first trimester of pregnancy. The clonotype originates from a female donor in good health, serving as a control in a pregnancy study. Some clones in this sample may be carry-over from other donors' samples. This chain joins TRBV18 and TRBJ1-1; D might be TRBD1 (6 bases). The CDR3 sequence is CASSTLLQGSNTEAFF. As DNA, the CDR3 is TGTGCCAGCTCAACCCTTTTACAGGGTTCGAACACTGAAGCTTTCTTT.